A selection of T cell receptor beta chains follows, all from one sample in a study of OX40 agonist ivuxolimab in advanced cancers. Sequenced by immunoSEQ multiplex PCR; TCRdb stores in-frame clones only, minus some. In the table there are roughly 93,000 clones, approximately 80% of which are singletons. Sequenced here: CD4+ or CD8+ T cells sorted from blood, sampled in a trial of the OX40 agonist ivuxolimab. Source of these receptors: an adult with an advanced solid tumor such as melanoma, head and neck, liver or kidney cancer. Each CDR3 is given with its conserved first and last residue. A D gene is named only where the DNA matches it firmly. Rows may omit the clone size; those that give it use once, few, many or a size class.

clone size | D gene | J gene | V gene | CDR3 DNA | CDR3 protein
- | TRBD2 | TRBJ2-3 | TRBV18 | TGTGCCAGCTCACCACCCCAAGCGGGAGTTGTGGATACGCAGTATTTT | CASSPPQAGVVDTQYF
once | - | TRBJ2-1 | TRBV6-1 | TGTGCCAGCAGTGAACGGGGGCCAGGCTATGAGCAGTTCTTC | CASSERGPGYEQFF
- | - | TRBJ1-4 | TRBV5-5 | TGTGCCAGCAGCTTGAATGGACAGCAAAAACTGTTTTTT | CASSLNGQQKLFF
few | TRBD1 | TRBJ1-2 | TRBV5-4 | TGTGCCAGCGGCCGTGACTCCGGGACAGGGGCATCTAACTATGGCTACACCTTC | CASGRDSGTGASNYGYTF
- | TRBD1 | TRBJ2-7 | TRBV7-8 | TGTGCCAGCAGCTTAGGACAGGGGGCCGGAGGGTACTTC | CASSLGQGAGGYF
- | TRBD2 | TRBJ2-7 | TRBV13 | TGTGCCAGCAGCGAAATGAGCGGGGGGCCGCCTCGCGAGCAGTACTTC | CASSEMSGGPPREQYF
- | TRBD1 | TRBJ2-2 | TRBV10-2 | TGCGCCAGCAGTGAGTCCGACAGGGTGGATACCGGGGAGCTGTTTTTT | CASSESDRVDTGELFF
- | - | TRBJ1-1 | TRBV25-1 | TGTGCCAGCAGCTGGGGCGCCGGAAACACTGAAGCTTTCTTT | CASSWGAGNTEAFF
- | - | TRBJ1-2 | TRBV15 | TGTGCCACCAGCAGAGAGCTCTCCGCCCGGGAAAATGGCTACACCTTC | CATSRELSARENGYTF
- | - | TRBJ1-2 | TRBV27 | TGTGCCAGCAGTTTATTACGGGGAGAGGGCTACACCTTC | CASSLLRGEGYTF
- | TRBD1 | TRBJ1-6 | TRBV5-1 | TGCGCCAGCAGCCGGGGACAGACTGATTCACCCCTCCACTTT | CASSRGQTDSPLHF
- | - | TRBJ2-7 | TRBV7-3 | TGTGCCAGCAGCTTCACTACACCAGACAGACCCTACGAGCAGTACTTC | CASSFTTPDRPYEQYF
- | - | TRBJ1-2 | TRBV10-3 | TGTGCCATCAGTGTAGGACAGTTGAACTATGGCTACACCTTC | CAISVGQLNYGYTF
- | TRBD1 | TRBJ1-5 | TRBV6-5 | TGTGCCAGCAGGATGGACAGGGGAAGCAATCAGCCCCAGCATTTT | CASRMDRGSNQPQHF
- | TRBD1 | TRBJ2-5 | TRBV10-3 | TGTGCCATCAGTGTGGACAGGGGAGAGACCCAGTACTTC | CAISVDRGETQYF
- | - | TRBJ1-2 | TRBV5-8 | TGTGCCAGCAGCCTAGTCTGGACAGCCAGAACAAACTTCTATGGCTACACCTTC | CASSLVWTARTNFYGYTF
- | TRBD1 | TRBJ2-1 | TRBV19 | TGTGCCAGTAGTACCCTGGACAGGGACCACAATGAGCAGTTCTTC | CASSTLDRDHNEQFF
- | - | TRBJ1-5 | TRBV6-5 | TGTGCCAGCAGTTACTCTTCCACGGTACCTCAGCCCCAGCATTTT | CASSYSSTVPQPQHF
once | - | TRBJ1-2 | TRBV7-3 | TGTGCCAGCAGCTTCGGGCCGCTCCGGGGCTACACCTTC | CASSFGPLRGYTF
- | - | TRBJ1-3 | TRBV7-9 | TGTGCCAGCAGCCTACCCGGGGGGGGTAGCTCTGGAAACACCATATATTTT | CASSLPGGGSSGNTIYF
- | - | TRBJ2-7 | TRBV27 | TGTGCCAGCAGTTTAAGCGTCGGCAGCCTTTACTACGAGCAGTACTTC | CASSLSVGSLYYEQYF
- | TRBD1 | TRBJ2-7 | TRBV5-1 | TGCGCCAGCAGCTACACAGGATTCGGGACAGGGGCTGTTGTGGAGCAGTACTTC | CASSYTGFGTGAVVEQYF
- | TRBD1 | TRBJ2-2 | TRBV7-2 | TGTGCCAGCAGCTCCGGACAGGGATTATTTGCCGGGGAGCTGTTTTTT | CASSSGQGLFAGELFF
- | TRBD1 | TRBJ1-1 | TRBV19 | TGTGCCAGTAGGTTTCAGGGGGGACCTGAAGCTTTCTTT | CASRFQGGPEAFF
- | - | TRBJ2-7 | TRBV28 | TGTGCCAGCAGTTTTGACGGAGCCAGATACGAGCAGTACTTC | CASSFDGARYEQYF
- | - | TRBJ2-7 | TRBV29-1 | TGCAGCGTTGAAGAGGCGCAACACGAGCAGTACTTC | CSVEEAQHEQYF
- | TRBD1 | TRBJ1-4 | TRBV6-5 | TGTGCCAGCAGGGGGGACAGGGGAGGCGAAAAACTGTTTTTT | CASRGDRGGEKLFF
- | TRBD2 | TRBJ2-2 | TRBV5-1 | TGCGCCAGCAGCTTGGAGGCTAGCGGGAGGGTTACTACCGGGGAGCTGTTTTTT | CASSLEASGRVTTGELFF
- | - | TRBJ2-2 | TRBV2 | TGTGCCAGCAGCGATTCCGGGGAGCTGTTTTTT | CASSDSGELFF
- | TRBD1 | TRBJ1-5 | TRBV7-2 | TGTGCCAGCAGCTTAGGACAGGGCCACAATCAGCCCCAGCATTTT | CASSLGQGHNQPQHF
- | TRBD1 | TRBJ2-5 | TRBV19 | TGTGCCAGTAGTATAGCGACAGGGGTTGAAGAGACCCAGTACTTC | CASSIATGVEETQYF
- | TRBD1 | TRBJ2-7 | TRBV5-4 | TGTGCCCAGGGCGACAGGGAGATTCAGGAGCAGTACTTC | CAQGDREIQEQYF
- | TRBD2 | TRBJ2-2 | TRBV19 | TGTGCCAGTCTAGCGGGAGGTTCTCCCGGGGAGCTGTTTTTT | CASLAGGSPGELFF
many | TRBD2 | TRBJ2-7 | TRBV19 | TGTGCCAGTAGTATAGGTGGGGGACTAGCATCGTACGAGCAGTACTTC | CASSIGGGLASYEQYF
- | TRBD2 | TRBJ2-1 | TRBV19 | TGTGCCAGTAGTGTCCCATACTTCTCATGGAGCGGGAGTTTGTCAGTTTACAATGAGCAGTTCTTC | CASSVPYFSWSGSLSVYNEQFF
- | TRBD1 | TRBJ1-1 | TRBV12-5 | TGTGCTAGTGGTATACAGCCGGGACAGCCTGAAGCTTTCTTT | CASGIQPGQPEAFF
- | - | TRBJ1-4 | TRBV19 | TGTGCCAGTAGTTTGGGACCCTCGGGGCAACTGTTTTTT | CASSLGPSGQLFF
- | TRBD1 | TRBJ1-4 | TRBV6-5 | TGTGCCAGCAGCCAGACAGGGCTTGGTGAAAAACTGTTTTTT | CASSQTGLGEKLFF
- | TRBD2 | TRBJ2-1 | TRBV7-9 | TGTGCCAGCAGCAAACATGCTGGCGGGAGCGGAGAGCAGTTCTTC | CASSKHAGGSGEQFF
few | - | TRBJ2-1 | TRBV7-3 | TGTGCCAGCAGCTTAACTAGCGGCGCCTACAATGAGCAGTTCTTC | CASSLTSGAYNEQFF
- | TRBD1 | TRBJ1-5 | TRBV5-4 | TGTGCCAGCAGCTCTAATAACAGGGGTAGCAATCAGCCCCAGCATTTT | CASSSNNRGSNQPQHF
- | - | TRBJ1-1 | TRBV12-5 | TGTGCTAGTGGTTTGGTACTGACACTCGAAATCACTGAAGCTTTCTTT | CASGLVLTLEITEAFF
once | - | TRBJ1-2 | TRBV7-6 | TGTGCCAGCAGCTTGGCGATTGGTGGCTACACCTTC | CASSLAIGGYTF